This TCR beta chain is drawn from a study of beta chain features in type 1 diabetes (dated by TCRdb to between 2017 and 2018). About the full investigation: Mean age, gender distribution, total cell number and subset yield did not differ between patients and healthy donors. The study compared the TCRB repertoires of sorted circulating CD4+ T cell subsets in recently diagnosed type 1 diabetes patients with those in matched healthy donors. A total of around 100 million sorted cells were examined across all samples, and RNA yield correlated strongly with the number of cells per subset. Whereas all 28 donors provided naive and central memory subsets, regulatory and stem cell-like memory subsets were isolated from just 8 patients and about 8 healthy donors. Study-wide findings and limitations: Patients with type 1 diabetes made fewer insertions and deleted more nucleotides at VDJ recombination sites, implying thymic rearrangement abnormalities. Because the HLA sub-analyses included only small numbers of individuals, any influence of HLA type on TCRB rearrangement was left unresolved. Sequencing cDNA rather than genomic DNA could over-represent highly expressing activated cells, although activation and CD3 levels did not differ between groups. Naive, central memory and regulatory TCRB repertoires appeared to be more alike among patients than among healthy donors. Type 1 diabetes patients showed a moderate but significant shortening of TCRB CDR3 length in all four CD4+ subsets. PCR may preferentially amplify shorter templates, but because patient and control samples were amplified and corrected together, any resulting skew would affect both groups equally.

Each donor gave one peripheral blood draw, averaging roughly 0.11 L, which was collected into heparinised tubes. Naive, central memory, regulatory and stem cell-like memory CD4+ T cells were sorted on a BD FACSAria II using a panel including CD45RO, CCR7, CD25, CD127, CD95 and CD27. Purity was above 98% for every sorted population. PBMCs were separated immediately by Lymphoprep density gradient centrifugation and were stained directly, without being cultured. So that batch effects would be minimized, each experiment stained and sorted samples in pairs, pairing one healthy donor with one patient. Details on this clone: Its binding antigen is unknown. It has no much larger one-base neighbor in the sample; base qualities were not kept.

The entire isolated RNA was reverse transcribed using the High Capacity cDNA Reverse Transcription Kit, and thus expressed TCRB transcripts were sequenced. Deep immunoSEQ sequencing was performed on naive, central memory and regulatory T cell samples, with an average of around 3.4 million total reads per sample. After sorted cells were lysed in RLT buffer, RNA was extracted with DNase-treated RNeasy Micro or Mini kits, with the choice depending on cell number. To prevent cross-contamination, every cell subset was processed on its own, while patient and healthy donor samples were processed together. The immunoSEQ multiplex PCR was used to amplify TCRB sequences from cDNA, yielding 87-bp fragments that span the CDR3 region. Sequencing of the amplicons was done on the Illumina HiSeq platform. For the original study's pipeline: PCR bias was computationally corrected using synthetic template baselines, reads within Hamming distance 2 were collapsed, and singletons that could not be merged were discarded. Reads were aligned to IMGT to assign V, D and J genes, CDR3 length, and insertions or deletions at six rearrangement sites. Within each subset, clonotype counts were normalized to sorted cell number, after which true diversity and Gini coefficients were computed with the tcR R package. The overlap coefficient, calculated on TCRB nucleotide sequences, was used to measure repertoire sharing. Out-of-frame TCRB sequences from naive cells were analyzed as a proxy for the pre-selection repertoire. In TCRdb, the immuneACCESS table is reduced to in-frame sequences with V and J assigned. These tables do not hold every clone; where another copy was compared, an unresolved V gene accounts for under half, and the others remain unexplained. Clone size and the V and J calls come from that table; the DNA yielded D and trimming. The table for this sample lists 550,000 to 850,000 clones; under 15% of them were counted only once. The top ten hold less than 0.025% of the sample.

The TCR was taken from a man younger than 30 with type 1 diabetes. Sequenced: naive CD4+ T cells from blood. Taken with the paper, the label for cell subset or site translates to: true naive CD4+ T cells.

The DNA sequence follows: TGTGCCATCAGTGAGTCGACGCGGGTGACCTATGGCTACACCTTC. Its amino acids are CAISESTRVTYGYTF. The chain employs TRBV10-3 and TRBJ1-2; no D segment can be confidently identified. At the junction V is shortened by 0 bases and J by 4 bases, with 12 bases in between. The germline V gene specifies ENHRY as CDR1 and SYGVKD as CDR2. The CDR3 spans 15 residues, from the cysteine through the phenylalanine. Only the CDR3 region is kept as DNA, spanning 45 bases read in frame from base 1.